A selection of T cell receptor beta chains follows, all from one sample in a study of blood T cell repertoires in COVID-19. TCRdb's table, derived via immunoSEQ multiplex PCR, lists solely in-frame clones and lacks some. The sample lists some 110,000 clones, about three quarters occurring once. Sequencing used peripheral blood. Receptors were obtained from a man aged 65 to 85 with acute or convalescent COVID-19. Each CDR3 is given with its conserved first and last residue. A D gene is named only where the DNA matches it firmly. Clone size is given for some rows only: seen once, a few or many times, or a class if the clone is expanded.

CDR3nt: TGTGCCAGCAGGTCAGGACAAGCCGATGAGCAGTTCTTC
CDR3aa: CASRSGQADEQFF
d_gene: .
j_gene: TRBJ2-1
v_gene: TRBV3-1/TRBV3-2
abundance: .

CDR3nt: TGTGCCAGCAGCGGAAGTAGGGGGCTTAGCATTCAGTACTTC
CDR3aa: CASSGSRGLSIQYF
d_gene: TRBD1
j_gene: TRBJ2-4
v_gene: TRBV7-2
abundance: .

CDR3nt: TGTGCCTGGAGGAGGTCAGTGGGCTCCTACGAGCAGTACTTC
CDR3aa: CAWRRSVGSYEQYF
d_gene: .
j_gene: TRBJ2-7
v_gene: TRBV30
abundance: .

CDR3nt: TGTGCCATAAAGGACTCCAGCTCCTACGAGCAGTACTTC
CDR3aa: CAIKDSSSYEQYF
d_gene: .
j_gene: TRBJ2-7
v_gene: TRBV10-3
abundance: .

CDR3nt: TGTGCCAGCAGCTGGGCGGGGGGGCAAGAGGAAAAACTGTTTTTT
CDR3aa: CASSWAGGQEEKLFF
d_gene: .
j_gene: TRBJ1-4
v_gene: TRBV7-9
abundance: .

CDR3nt: TGTGCCAGCAGTTACTCCCCGCGGGGGGAGCAGTACTTC
CDR3aa: CASSYSPRGEQYF
d_gene: TRBD2
j_gene: TRBJ2-7
v_gene: TRBV6-5
abundance: .

CDR3nt: TGTGCCAGAACTACACTAGCGGGATTCCTCTACGAGCAGTACTTC
CDR3aa: CARTTLAGFLYEQYF
d_gene: TRBD2
j_gene: TRBJ2-7
v_gene: TRBV5-3
abundance: .

CDR3nt: TGCGCCAGCAGCGGAAGGACAGGGGGCCTTGAGACCCAGTACTTC
CDR3aa: CASSGRTGGLETQYF
d_gene: TRBD1
j_gene: TRBJ2-5
v_gene: TRBV5-1
abundance: .

CDR3nt: TGTGCCAGCAGTGTGACAGTTAGCAATCAGCCCCAGCATTTT
CDR3aa: CASSVTVSNQPQHF
d_gene: .
j_gene: TRBJ1-5
v_gene: TRBV2
abundance: .

CDR3nt: TGTGCCTGGAACACAGGGGCAGGGGCCTCCTACGAGCAGTACTTC
CDR3aa: CAWNTGAGASYEQYF
d_gene: TRBD1
j_gene: TRBJ2-7
v_gene: TRBV30
abundance: .

CDR3nt: TGTGCCAGCAGCCTACAGGGGAATGGTGGCTACACCTTC
CDR3aa: CASSLQGNGGYTF
d_gene: TRBD1
j_gene: TRBJ1-2
v_gene: TRBV12-3/TRBV12-4
abundance: .

CDR3nt: TGTGCCAGCAGTCAAGGACTACTTAATGAGCAGTTCTTC
CDR3aa: CASSQGLLNEQFF
d_gene: .
j_gene: TRBJ2-1
v_gene: TRBV6-6
abundance: .

CDR3nt: TGCGCCAGCAGCCACCCGGGACAGGGCATCTACGAGCAGTACTTC
CDR3aa: CASSHPGQGIYEQYF
d_gene: TRBD1
j_gene: TRBJ2-7
v_gene: TRBV4-3
abundance: .

CDR3nt: TGTGCCAGTAGCACCCTGGCCGATTATAGCAATCAGCCCCAGCATTTT
CDR3aa: CASSTLADYSNQPQHF
d_gene: .
j_gene: TRBJ1-5
v_gene: TRBV19
abundance: .

CDR3nt: TGTGCCTGGAGTGTAGGGACAGGGGTTCGTTCTTCACCCCTCCACTTT
CDR3aa: CAWSVGTGVRSSPLHF
d_gene: TRBD1
j_gene: TRBJ1-6
v_gene: TRBV30
abundance: .

CDR3nt: TGCGCCAGCAGCCGAGGGACAGGCACTAGCACAGATACGCAGTATTTT
CDR3aa: CASSRGTGTSTDTQYF
d_gene: TRBD1
j_gene: TRBJ2-3
v_gene: TRBV5-1
abundance: .

CDR3nt: TGTGCCAGCAGTTTGGGCGGGGGGCCAGATACGCAGTATTTT
CDR3aa: CASSLGGGPDTQYF
d_gene: TRBD2
j_gene: TRBJ2-3
v_gene: TRBV27
abundance: .

CDR3nt: TGTGCCGTCGCCCATGCGGAGACCCAGTACTTC
CDR3aa: CAVAHAETQYF
d_gene: .
j_gene: TRBJ2-5
v_gene: TRBV27
abundance: .

CDR3nt: TGTGCCAGCTCACCCGGACTAGCGGGGGGGCCGGGTGAGCAGTTCTTC
CDR3aa: CASSPGLAGGPGEQFF
d_gene: TRBD2
j_gene: TRBJ2-1
v_gene: TRBV18
abundance: .

CDR3nt: TGTGCCAGCAGCCCCATTCTCAACAGGAGTGTCTCATGGCCCCAGCATTTT
CDR3aa: CASSPILNRSVSWPQHF
d_gene: .
j_gene: TRBJ1-5
v_gene: TRBV3-1/TRBV3-2
abundance: once

CDR3nt: TGTGCCAGCAGCCCCCACGGAGGGGTAGATACGCAGTATTTT
CDR3aa: CASSPHGGVDTQYF
d_gene: .
j_gene: TRBJ2-3
v_gene: TRBV11-3
abundance: .

CDR3nt: TGTGCCAGTAGTATAGCCGCAGGGGCCTACACCGGGGAGCTGTTTTTT
CDR3aa: CASSIAAGAYTGELFF
d_gene: .
j_gene: TRBJ2-2
v_gene: TRBV19
abundance: .

CDR3nt: TGTGCCTGCCCTCCGGCTAGCGGGGTCACCGGGGAGCTGTTTTTT
CDR3aa: CACPPASGVTGELFF
d_gene: TRBD2
j_gene: TRBJ2-2
v_gene: TRBV30
abundance: few

CDR3nt: TGTGCCAGCAGCCCACAAGGGGGTAGGGGGCTTGATACGCAGTATTTT
CDR3aa: CASSPQGGRGLDTQYF
d_gene: TRBD1
j_gene: TRBJ2-3
v_gene: TRBV11-3
abundance: .

CDR3nt: TGCGCCAGCAGTGAGCCGGGACTAGAGGCGGGCGAGCAGTACTTC
CDR3aa: CASSEPGLEAGEQYF
d_gene: TRBD2
j_gene: TRBJ2-7
v_gene: TRBV10-2
abundance: .

CDR3nt: TGTGCCAGCACCCCGACAGGGGCTAAAGGTGAAAAACTGTTTTTT
CDR3aa: CASTPTGAKGEKLFF
d_gene: TRBD1
j_gene: TRBJ1-4
v_gene: TRBV7-9
abundance: .

CDR3nt: TGTGCCACCAGCAGAGACCGGGACAGGGCTCACTATGGCTACACCTTC
CDR3aa: CATSRDRDRAHYGYTF
d_gene: TRBD1
j_gene: TRBJ1-2
v_gene: TRBV15
abundance: .

CDR3nt: TGTGCCAGCAGCCTGGCCGAGGCCTATGGCTACACCTTC
CDR3aa: CASSLAEAYGYTF
d_gene: .
j_gene: TRBJ1-2
v_gene: TRBV11-2
abundance: once

CDR3nt: TGTGCCAGCAGCTTAACAGTCGGGGCCTACAATGAGCAGTTCTTC
CDR3aa: CASSLTVGAYNEQFF
d_gene: .
j_gene: TRBJ2-1
v_gene: TRBV7-3
abundance: .

CDR3nt: TGTGCCAGCAGTTTTCTGGCCAGCTCTGGAAACACCATATATTTT
CDR3aa: CASSFLASSGNTIYF
d_gene: .
j_gene: TRBJ1-3
v_gene: TRBV28
abundance: .

CDR3nt: TGTGCCAGCAGTCGTCAACAGGGGGGGCTTAACTATGGCTACACCTTC
CDR3aa: CASSRQQGGLNYGYTF
d_gene: TRBD1
j_gene: TRBJ1-2
v_gene: TRBV2
abundance: .

CDR3nt: TGCGCCAGCAGCTTGGGGGTCGGGACAAGGGAAGACTATGGCTACACCTTC
CDR3aa: CASSLGVGTREDYGYTF
d_gene: .
j_gene: TRBJ1-2
v_gene: TRBV5-1
abundance: .

CDR3nt: TGCGCCAGCAGGACCGGACTAGCGGGGAACACCGGGGAGCTGTTTTTT
CDR3aa: CASRTGLAGNTGELFF
d_gene: TRBD2
j_gene: TRBJ2-2
v_gene: TRBV5-1
abundance: .

CDR3nt: TGTGCCAGCAGCCTGGGACTAGCGAGGGAAGGCAATGAGCAGTTCTTC
CDR3aa: CASSLGLAREGNEQFF
d_gene: TRBD2
j_gene: TRBJ2-1
v_gene: TRBV7-3
abundance: .

CDR3nt: TGTGCCAGCAGCAAAGTGATGGTATATGCGCGCCGACAGGGATGCGACGAGCAGTACTTC
CDR3aa: CASSKVMVYARRQGCDEQYF
d_gene: .
j_gene: TRBJ2-7
v_gene: TRBV21-1
abundance: .

CDR3nt: TGTGCCACCAGTGACCATCCAAGCGGACAGTCACCGAGAGGACCCCTCCACTTT
CDR3aa: CATSDHPSGQSPRGPLHF
d_gene: .
j_gene: TRBJ1-6
v_gene: TRBV24-1
abundance: .

CDR3nt: TGTGCCAGCAGTGGAGCCCTGGGAAGGGGCACTGAAGCTTTCTTT
CDR3aa: CASSGALGRGTEAFF
d_gene: .
j_gene: TRBJ1-1
v_gene: TRBV2
abundance: .

CDR3nt: TGTGCCAGCAGTTCGGGACTCACAGATACGCAGTATTTT
CDR3aa: CASSSGLTDTQYF
d_gene: .
j_gene: TRBJ2-3
v_gene: TRBV28
abundance: .

CDR3nt: TGTGCCAGCAGCCCGAACAGGGGTAATGAGCAGTTCTTC
CDR3aa: CASSPNRGNEQFF
d_gene: TRBD1
j_gene: TRBJ2-1
v_gene: TRBV2
abundance: few

CDR3nt: TGTGCCAGCAGCTATGGGGCAGGCACAACCTACGAGCAGTACTTC
CDR3aa: CASSYGAGTTYEQYF
d_gene: .
j_gene: TRBJ2-7
v_gene: TRBV7-9
abundance: .

CDR3nt: TGTGCCAGTAGTATCACTAGCGGGGCCAGCACAGATACGCAGTATTTT
CDR3aa: CASSITSGASTDTQYF
d_gene: TRBD2
j_gene: TRBJ2-3
v_gene: TRBV19
abundance: .

CDR3nt: TGTGCCAGCAGCCAACCGGGACAGGGGGCCGCCGGGGAGCTGTTTTTT
CDR3aa: CASSQPGQGAAGELFF
d_gene: TRBD1
j_gene: TRBJ2-2
v_gene: TRBV7-8
abundance: once

CDR3nt: TGTGCCACCGATGTGCTAGGGGGCGGTTATCAGCCCCAGCATTTT
CDR3aa: CATDVLGGGYQPQHF
d_gene: TRBD1
j_gene: TRBJ1-5
v_gene: TRBV7-9
abundance: .

CDR3nt: TGTGCCAGCTCACCACCGGCACGCAGCTCCTACGAGCAGTACTTC
CDR3aa: CASSPPARSSYEQYF
d_gene: .
j_gene: TRBJ2-7
v_gene: TRBV18
abundance: .

CDR3nt: TGTGCCAGCAGCTACGACAGGGGACCCATGTTTTTT
CDR3aa: CASSYDRGPMFF
d_gene: TRBD1
j_gene: TRBJ1-4
v_gene: TRBV7-6
abundance: .

CDR3nt: TGTGCCATCAGATCAGGACTAGCGGGGACTAACAATGAGCAGTTCTTC
CDR3aa: CAIRSGLAGTNNEQFF
d_gene: TRBD2
j_gene: TRBJ2-1
v_gene: TRBV10-3
abundance: .

CDR3nt: TGTGCCAGTAGTATGTCGGTAGCGGGAACCGATGAGCAGTTCTTC
CDR3aa: CASSMSVAGTDEQFF
d_gene: TRBD2
j_gene: TRBJ2-1
v_gene: TRBV19
abundance: .

CDR3nt: TGTGCCAGCAGTTTAAAGACACTCGGCGAGCAGTACTTC
CDR3aa: CASSLKTLGEQYF
d_gene: .
j_gene: TRBJ2-7
v_gene: TRBV27
abundance: .

CDR3nt: TGTGCCAGCAGCTTGTTGTCCGGCGGTGAGCAGTTCTTC
CDR3aa: CASSLLSGGEQFF
d_gene: .
j_gene: TRBJ2-1
v_gene: TRBV5-8
abundance: .

CDR3nt: TGTGCCAGCAGTTTACGGGGGGTCCCCTACGAGCAGTACTTC
CDR3aa: CASSLRGVPYEQYF
d_gene: TRBD2
j_gene: TRBJ2-7
v_gene: TRBV27
abundance: .

CDR3nt: TGTGCCAGTAGTATAGTGGCCGGACAGGGTAACTATGGCTACACCTTC
CDR3aa: CASSIVAGQGNYGYTF
d_gene: TRBD1
j_gene: TRBJ1-2
v_gene: TRBV19
abundance: few

CDR3nt: TGCGCCAGCAGCTTAACCAGTCGCAGAGAGCAGTTCTTC
CDR3aa: CASSLTSRREQFF
d_gene: .
j_gene: TRBJ2-1
v_gene: TRBV5-1
abundance: .

CDR3nt: TGCGCCAGCAGCTCCATCTATAGCAATCAGCCCCAGCATTTT
CDR3aa: CASSSIYSNQPQHF
d_gene: .
j_gene: TRBJ1-5
v_gene: TRBV4-1
abundance: few

CDR3nt: TGTGCCACTTCCCCGGGCGGGCAAGAGACCCAGTACTTC
CDR3aa: CATSPGGQETQYF
d_gene: .
j_gene: TRBJ2-5
v_gene: TRBV24-1
abundance: .

CDR3nt: TGTGCCAGTAGTGCCTCAGGACTAGTTTCCTACAATGAGCAGTTCTTC
CDR3aa: CASSASGLVSYNEQFF
d_gene: TRBD2
j_gene: TRBJ2-1
v_gene: TRBV19
abundance: many

CDR3nt: TGTGCCAGCAGCTCGGGGGTAGCGAATGAGCAGTTCTTC
CDR3aa: CASSSGVANEQFF
d_gene: .
j_gene: TRBJ2-1
v_gene: TRBV7-3
abundance: .

CDR3nt: TGCGCCAGCAGCTCCGTAGCGGGAGTGGGCAATGGGCAGTTCTTC
CDR3aa: CASSSVAGVGNGQFF
d_gene: TRBD2
j_gene: TRBJ2-1
v_gene: TRBV5-1
abundance: .

CDR3nt: TGCAGCGTTATTCCCGCCGGAGCCTACGAGCAGTACTTC
CDR3aa: CSVIPAGAYEQYF
d_gene: .
j_gene: TRBJ2-7
v_gene: TRBV29-1
abundance: .

CDR3nt: TGTGCCAGCTCAGCAGGGGAGAACACTGAAGCTTTCTTT
CDR3aa: CASSAGENTEAFF
d_gene: .
j_gene: TRBJ1-1
v_gene: TRBV18
abundance: .